This T cell receptor (beta chain) comes out of a study of Ad26.COV2.S vaccination and SARS-CoV-2 variants. Study summary: Donor joined the COV1001 Ad26.COV2.S trial arm.

Whole-study findings and limits: Spike-specific TCR breadth ran higher among vaccine recipients than placebo recipients. Non-spike TCR breadth showed similarity between vaccine and placebo recipients.

Treatment meaning: 19 received Ad26.COV2.S at low or high dose, single or two shots; 5 received placebo; per-sample allocation not given. Material that was analyzed had been drawn on day 63 after the first vaccine or placebo injection. Boston provided a donor who was an adult aged 18-55 years. The data were produced by immunoSEQ multiplex PCR, yet TCRdb's version contains in-frame clones alone and is incomplete. The sample consists of around 420,000 clones, roughly 90% of them appearing once. Comment on this clone: Its target is unknown.

The CDR3 has 17 residues. The specimen was peripheral blood, collected in a trial of Ad26.COV2.S vaccine versus placebo. The source of this sequence is a person between 18 and 60 years old who received the Ad26.COV2.S COVID-19 vaccine or a placebo. This chain uses TRBV1 with TRBJ2-2; TRBD1, the table's D call, was not compared with the DNA. TRBV1 is a pseudogene segment. This CDR3 reads CTSSQPGTGGSTGELFF. The CDR3 DNA is TGCACCAGCAGCCAACCCGGGACAGGGGGATCAACCGGGGAGCTGTTTTTT.